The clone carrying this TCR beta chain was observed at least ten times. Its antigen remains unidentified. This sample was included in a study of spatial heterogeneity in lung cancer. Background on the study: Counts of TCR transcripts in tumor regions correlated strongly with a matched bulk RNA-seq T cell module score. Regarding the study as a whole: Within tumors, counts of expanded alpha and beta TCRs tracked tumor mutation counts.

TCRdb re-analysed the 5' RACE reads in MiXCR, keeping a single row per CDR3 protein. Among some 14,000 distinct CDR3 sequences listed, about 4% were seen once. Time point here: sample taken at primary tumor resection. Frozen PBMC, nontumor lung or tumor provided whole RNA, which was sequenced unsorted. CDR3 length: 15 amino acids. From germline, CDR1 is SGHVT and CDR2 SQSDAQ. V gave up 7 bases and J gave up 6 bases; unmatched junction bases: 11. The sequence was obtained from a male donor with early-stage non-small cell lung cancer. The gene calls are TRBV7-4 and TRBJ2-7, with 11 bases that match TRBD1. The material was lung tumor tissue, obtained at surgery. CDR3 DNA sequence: TGTGCCAGCACCGCAACAGGACAGGGGGCTTTCGAGCAGTACGTC. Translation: CASTATGQGAFEQYV.